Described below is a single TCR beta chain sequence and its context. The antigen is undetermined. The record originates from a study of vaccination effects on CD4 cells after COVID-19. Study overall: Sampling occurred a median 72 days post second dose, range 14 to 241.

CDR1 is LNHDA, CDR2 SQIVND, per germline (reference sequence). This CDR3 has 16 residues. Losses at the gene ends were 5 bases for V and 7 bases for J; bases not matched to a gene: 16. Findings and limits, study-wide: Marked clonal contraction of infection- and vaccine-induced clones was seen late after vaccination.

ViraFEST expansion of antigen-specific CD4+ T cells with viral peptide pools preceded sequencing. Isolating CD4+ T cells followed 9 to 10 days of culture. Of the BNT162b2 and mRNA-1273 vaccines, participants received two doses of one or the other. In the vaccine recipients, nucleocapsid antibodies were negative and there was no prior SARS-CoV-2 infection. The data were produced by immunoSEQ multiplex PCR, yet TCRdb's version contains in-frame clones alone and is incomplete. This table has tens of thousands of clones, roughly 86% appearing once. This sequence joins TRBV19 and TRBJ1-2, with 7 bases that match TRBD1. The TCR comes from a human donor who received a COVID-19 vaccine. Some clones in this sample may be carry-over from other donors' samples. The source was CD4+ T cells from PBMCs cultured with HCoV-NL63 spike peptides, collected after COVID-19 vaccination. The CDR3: CASSLLGRGRLSGYTF. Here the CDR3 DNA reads TGTGCCAGTAGTCTACTGGGGAGGGGGCGTCTGAGTGGCTACACCTTC.